This passage covers 26 T cell receptor beta chains from one sample sequenced in a study of blood T cell repertoires in COVID-19. TCRdb keeps only in-frame clones here, not all; method: immunoSEQ multiplex PCR. The table lists roughly 70,000 clones, approximately 90% of them singletons, with more than 1.1% in the top ten. Input material: peripheral blood. The receptor source for this set is a human donor in a cohort sampled during active COVID-19.

The chain employs TRBV5-1 and TRBJ2-1; the D gene is possibly TRBD1 (5 bases). V was clipped by 0 bases and J by 8 bases, with 9 bases between them. The germline CDR1 and CDR2 sequences are SGHRS and YFSETQ. There are 13 residues in the CDR3. CDR3 protein: CASSLVGADEQFF. CDR3 nucleotide sequence: TGCGCCAGCAGCTTGGTAGGGGCCGATGAGCAGTTCTTC.

The table lists this clone with a few counts. The chain carries TRBV10-1 and TRBJ2-7, with a possible D match to TRBD1 (6 bases). Trimming pared 3 bases from V and 1 base from J, leaving 10 bases between. The length of the CDR3 is 14 residues. CDR1 WNHNN and CDR2 SYGVQD come from the germline V gene (reference sequence). This CDR3 is CASSDTGQSYEQYF. The CDR3 DNA sequence: TGCGCCAGCAGTGATACGGGACAATCCTACGAGCAGTACTTC.

Notes on this clone: One junction end disagrees with the germline gene, perhaps due to a read error. The gene calls are TRBV12-3 or TRBV12-4 and TRBJ2-5; possibly TRBD1 for D (5 bases). This CDR3 region has 13 residues. CDR3 sequence (DNA): TGTGCCAGCGGTTTCGTGACAGAAGAGACCCAGTACTTC. This translates into CASGFVTEETQYF.

The chain uses TRBV3-1 (or the pseudogene TRBV3-2) and TRBJ2-2; TRBD1 agrees at 9 bases. J was trimmed by 5 bases and V by 3 bases; bases with no gene match: 7. Germline V CDR1 and CDR2: LGHDT, YNNKEL (reference sequence). The CDR3 sequence is 16 residues long. The CDR3 DNA follows: TGTGCCAGCAGCCAGAAGACAGGGGGTGGGACCGGGGAGCTGTTTTTT. Amino acids: CASSQKTGGGTGELFF.

The V gene is TRBV3-1 (or the pseudogene TRBV3-2), the J gene TRBJ2-1, with 11 bases identical to TRBD2. Losses at the gene ends were 0 bases for V and 7 bases for J; bases not matched to a gene: 2. Germline-derived CDR1 and CDR2 are LGHDT and YNNKEL (reference sequence). This CDR3 comprises 15 residues. The DNA for the CDR3 is TGTGCCAGCAGCCAAGATGGGACTAGCGGAAATGAGCAGTTCTTC. It is translated as CASSQDGTSGNEQFF.

This chain uses TRBV30 with TRBJ1-1; 9 nucleotides match TRBD1. CDR1 is GTSNPN and CDR2 is SVGIG in the germline V gene (reference sequence). The CDR3 is made up of 11 amino acids. V gave up 2 bases and J gave up 10 bases; unmatched junction bases: 2. CDR3 sequence (DNA): TGTGCCTGGAGTCCGGACAGGGGAGCTTTCTTT. It encodes CAWSPDRGAFF.

The chain combines TRBV6-5 with TRBJ1-2, with no clear D. Looked up from germline, CDR1 is MNHEY and CDR2 is SVGAGI. This CDR3 comprises 15 residues. V was shortened by 0 bases and J by 8 bases, with 16 bases between the two germline ends. In DNA form, the CDR3 reads TGTGCCAGCAGTTACTCTAGCGGACCGGTGGAAGGCTACACCTTC. Its protein product is CASSYSSGPVEGYTF.

This rearrangement joins TRBV11-2 to TRBJ1-6; TRBD1 might be the D (5 bases). The V gene's germline CDR1 is SGHAT and CDR2 FQNNGV. V lost 2 bases and J 6 bases, leaving 11 bases between the germline ends. CDR3 length: 15 amino acids. CDR3 in amino acids: CASSLSDSPNSPLHF. The CDR3 DNA reads as TGTGCCAGCAGCTTAAGCGACAGCCCTAATTCACCCCTCCACTTT.

This chain joins TRBV27 and TRBJ2-5, with 7 bases matching TRBD1. V was pared by 5 bases and J by 4 bases, with 7 bases of the junction left unmatched. The CDR3 has 14 residues. Germline CDR1 is MNHEY and CDR2 is SMNVEV (reference sequence). DNA for the CDR3: TGTGCCAGCAGTGATACTGACAGGGTAGAGACCCAGTACTTC. Translation gives CASSDTDRVETQYF.

V usage is TRBV5-1 and J usage is TRBJ1-1, with D unclear. This CDR3 region has 13 residues. The V and J ends lost 4 bases and 5 bases respectively, with 12 bases between them. CDR1 SGHRS and CDR2 YFSETQ come from the germline V gene. CDR3 sequence reads: CASSGPRETEAFF. In DNA form, the CDR3 reads TGCGCCAGCAGCGGACCGAGGGAGACTGAAGCTTTCTTT.

The chain carries TRBV19 and TRBJ2-1, with 8 bases fitting TRBD2. Germline loops: CDR1 LNHDA, CDR2 SQIVND (reference sequence). There are 13 residues in the CDR3. Unmatched junction bases numbered 4, after V lost 3 bases and J lost 9 bases. The CDR3 DNA is TGTGCCAGTAGTATGAGACGGGAGGGTGAGCAGTTCTTC. Protein: CASSMRREGEQFF.

The rearrangement joins TRBV28 to TRBJ1-5; D not resolved. With 8 bases removed from V and 2 bases from J, the gap between germline ends came to 10 bases. CDR1 is MDHEN and CDR2 is SYDVKM in the germline V gene. CDR3 size: 13 residues. This chain's CDR3 is CASAREGNQPQHF. The CDR3 region has the DNA TGTGCCAGCGCGCGCGAAGGCAATCAGCCCCAGCATTTT.

The V gene is TRBV7-9, the J gene TRBJ2-3, with TRBD2 identical over 7 bases. Germline loops: CDR1 SEHNR, CDR2 FQNEAQ (reference sequence). CDR3 size: 17 residues. Germline trimming cut 1 base from V and 2 bases from J; bases unmatched to any gene: 9. This chain's CDR3 is CASSLVGASGYTDTQYF. For the CDR3, the DNA is TGTGCCAGCAGCTTAGTTGGGGCTAGCGGTTACACAGATACGCAGTATTTT.

The V call is TRBV2, the J call TRBJ2-7, with 8 bases lining up with TRBD2. V shed 7 bases, J shed 5 bases, and the junction held 16 bases outside the gene matches. Germline V CDR1 and CDR2: SNHLY, FYNNEI. CDR3 length: 16 amino acids. CDR3 in amino acids: CASKGSGGGQGHEQYF. As DNA, the CDR3 is TGTGCCAGCAAGGGGTCAGGCGGGGGGCAGGGCCACGAGCAGTACTTC. The variable domain in full, with the rest retrieved from reference TRBV2 and TRBJ2-7, is EPEVTQTPSHQVTQMGQEVILRCVPISNHLYFYWYRQILGQKVEFLVSFYNNEISEKSEIFDDQFSVERPDGSNFTLKIRSTKLEDSAMYFCASKGSGGGQGHEQYFGPGTRLTVT.

This clone was seen only a few times. The chain uses TRBV6-4 and TRBJ1-5; TRBD1 matches 11 bases. V shed 8 bases, J shed 5 bases, and the junction held 11 bases outside the gene matches. The CDR3 is made up of 16 amino acids. From germline, CDR1 is MRHNA and CDR2 SNTAGT. CDR3 residues: CASGNWTGGADQPQHF. CDR3 nucleotide sequence: TGTGCCAGCGGGAACTGGACAGGGGGCGCGGATCAGCCCCAGCATTTT.

The chain is built from TRBV5-6 and TRBJ1-2, with 9 bases that match TRBD1. The V and J ends lost 2 bases and 4 bases, in that order; junction bases with no gene match: 15. Germline V CDR1 and CDR2: SGHDT, YYEEEE. This CDR3 region has 18 residues. The chain's CDR3 is CASSLGNENRGPGYGYTF. In DNA form, the CDR3 reads TGTGCCAGCAGCTTAGGTAATGAGAACAGGGGGCCCGGCTATGGCTACACCTTC.

This chain connects TRBV28 to TRBJ1-2; perhaps TRBD1 as D (5 bases). Germline V gene data show CDR1 as MDHEN and CDR2 as SYDVKM. The CDR3 length is 14 residues. V lost 6 bases and J 8 bases, leaving 19 bases between the germline ends. CDR3 protein: CASSYRGASGGYTF. CDR3 DNA sequence: TGTGCCAGCAGCTACCGCGGGGCTTCGGGCGGCTACACCTTC.

This chain uses TRBV4-2 with TRBJ2-1; 7 bases align to TRBD2. The trim removed 4 bases at V and 3 bases at J, leaving 12 bases unmatched. CDR3 length: 17 amino acids. Germline V gene sequence: CDR1 LGHNA, CDR2 YNFKEQ. The CDR3 reads CASSREGSGLLYNEQFF. Here the CDR3 DNA reads TGTGCCAGCAGCCGAGAAGGGTCGGGACTACTCTACAATGAGCAGTTCTTC.

The rearrangement joins TRBV4-2 to TRBJ2-7; the match to TRBD2 covers 7 bases. Germline V CDR1 and CDR2: LGHNA, YNFKEQ. The CDR3 spans 16 residues. J was trimmed by 3 bases and V by 4 bases; bases with no gene match: 12. CDR3: CASSPVVGGAIYEQYF. CDR3 DNA sequence: TGTGCCAGCAGCCCAGTAGTGGGAGGGGCAATCTACGAGCAGTACTTC.

This chain joins TRBV23-1 and TRBJ1-5; weak D call: TRBD1 (6 bases). TRBV23-1 is reported as an ORF; its role is uncertain. The CDR3 spans 19 residues. The V end was cut by 2 bases, the J end by 0 bases, with 20 bases between. CDR3 nucleotides: TGCGCCAGCAGTCAAAGGGGGTGGGAGGGGGATCCTAGCAATCAGCCCCAGCATTTT. Residues: CASSQRGWEGDPSNQPQHF.

Here the CDR3 reads CASSSGTGGNEQFF. The CDR3 DNA reads as TGTGCCAGCAGCTCCGGGACAGGGGGAAATGAGCAGTTCTTC. This chain uses TRBV7-2 with TRBJ2-1, with 11 positions matching TRBD1. This CDR3 region has 14 residues. Unmatched junction bases numbered 3, after V lost 4 bases and J lost 7 bases. CDR1 is SGHTA, CDR2 FQGNSA, per germline.

The rearrangement uses TRBV6-1 and TRBJ2-3; 10 bases are a match to TRBD2. The CDR3 length is 15 residues. Germline V gene lookup returns CDR1 MNHNS and CDR2 SASEGT. The junction had 8 bases not matched to a gene; V was cut back by 6 bases and J by 5 bases. The DNA of the CDR3 is TGTGCCAGCAGAATAGCGGGAGGAGGTAGAGATACGCAGTATTTT. This codes for CASRIAGGGRDTQYF.

CDR3 amino acids: CASSYDRGYGAFF. CDR3 bases: TGTGCCAGCAGCTATGACAGGGGCTACGGAGCTTTCTTT. V is TRBV5-4 and J is TRBJ1-1, with 8 nucleotides matching TRBD1. J was trimmed by 10 bases and V by 3 bases; bases with no gene match: 8. This CDR3 comprises 13 residues. Germline-derived CDR1 and CDR2 are SGHNT and YYREEE (reference sequence).

V gene TRBV29-1 combines with J gene TRBJ1-1; D is unclear. The CDR3 runs to 10 residues. Trimming left V 4 bases short and J 5 bases short, with 5 bases between. Germline V lookup: CDR1 SQVTM, CDR2 ANQGSEA. CDR3 in DNA: TGCAGCGTTGTACGGACTGAAGCTTTCTTT. Its protein product is CSVVRTEAFF.

The genes are TRBV5-4 and TRBJ1-1; tentatively, D is TRBD1 (6 bases). CDR1 and CDR2 from the germline V gene are SGHNT and YYREEE (reference sequence). V gave up 2 bases and J gave up 5 bases, with 22 bases separating them. This CDR3 contains 17 residues. CDR3 coding DNA: TGTGCCAGCAGCTTTGGGGGGGGCGGCCACCAAGGGACTGAAGCTTTCTTT. Its protein is CASSFGGGGHQGTEAFF.

The chain has TRBV6-5 and TRBJ2-5; no clear D. The CDR3 loop spans 13 amino acids. The germline V gene encodes CDR1 MNHEY and CDR2 SVGAGI. The ends were cut back, 6 bases at V and 6 bases at J, with 14 bases in the middle. CDR3 DNA: TGTGCCAGCAGCAGGTCCATAGGTCAGACCCAGTACTTC. Protein: CASSRSIGQTQYF.